Each of the 32 T cell receptor beta chains below was sequenced from the same sample in a study of blood T cell repertoires in COVID-19. Generated by immunoSEQ multiplex PCR, the TCRdb table keeps only in-frame clones and is missing some. The sample comprises 200,000 to 250,000 clones, 82% of which are singletons, and 3.6% rests with the top ten. Sequencing input: peripheral blood. These receptors all come from a woman at least 80 years old with acute or convalescent COVID-19.

V usage is TRBV7-9 and J usage is TRBJ2-3; D may be TRBD2 (7 bases). Germline values: CDR1 SEHNR, CDR2 FQNEAQ (reference sequence). This CDR3 spans 15 amino acids. Trimming left V 4 bases short and J 2 bases short, with 13 bases between. The DNA for the CDR3 is TGTGCCAGCAGCTGGGAGGGGGTTGCCACAGATACGCAGTATTTT. This translates into CASSWEGVATDTQYF.

The chain employs TRBV2 and TRBJ1-1; D unclear. The V end lost 3 bases, the J end lost 0 bases, and 11 bases lay between the germline ends. This CDR3 is 15 amino acids long. Germline V gene data show CDR1 as SNHLY and CDR2 as FYNNEI. Written as DNA, the CDR3 is TGTGCCAGCAGTGATACGGCGGCCATGAACACTGAAGCTTTCTTT. It yields the protein CASSDTAAMNTEAFF.

This clone was counted once. This CDR3 is also generated by other DNA sequences in the sample. J is TRBJ1-6 and V is TRBV7-9; D not resolved. The CDR3 totals 13 residues. The germline V gene has CDR1 SEHNR and CDR2 FQNEAQ (reference sequence). Trimming stripped 5 bases from V and 9 bases from J, with 11 bases between. DNA for the CDR3: TGTGCCAGCAGCCTGCCGGGAGGTTCACCCCTCCACTTT. This gives the protein CASSLPGGSPLHF.

The chain couples TRBV4-3 to TRBJ2-2; 11 bases match TRBD2. Trimming took 4 bases from V and 1 from J; bases not matched to a gene: 2. The CDR3 consists of 16 residues. Germline CDR1 LGHNA, CDR2 YSLEER. For the CDR3, the DNA is TGCGCCAGCAGCCTGGGGACTAGCGGGAACACCGGGGAGCTGTTTTTT. This translates into CASSLGTSGNTGELFF.

The chain combines TRBV5-1 with TRBJ1-2; 9 nucleotides agree with TRBD1. The trim removed 3 bases at V and 7 bases at J, leaving 10 bases unmatched. The CDR3 sequence is 15 residues long. The germline V gene encodes CDR1 SGHRS and CDR2 YFSETQ. Here the CDR3 reads CASSSDPGTGTGYTF. The CDR3 DNA follows: TGCGCCAGCAGCTCGGATCCCGGGACAGGGACTGGCTACACCTTC. Together with reference TRBV5-1 and TRBJ1-2, the CDR3 gives the full variable domain: KAGVTQTPRYLIKTRGQQVTLSCSPISGHRSVSWYQQTPGQGLQFLFEYFSETQRNKGNFPGRFSGRQFSNSRSEMNVSTLELGDSALYLCASSSDPGTGTGYTFGSGTRLTVV.

This chain joins TRBV7-9 and TRBJ1-2; D call uncertain. The germline CDR1 and CDR2 sequences are SEHNR and FQNEAQ (reference sequence). Trimming took off 5 bases at V and 1 base at J, with 14 bases between the two ends. The CDR3 extends over 15 amino acids. The CDR3 DNA reads TGTGCCAGCAGCAAGAGAGACTGGTATAACTATGGCTACACCTTC. The encoded protein is CASSKRDWYNYGYTF.

The chain recombines TRBV5-1 with TRBJ2-5; tentative D call: TRBD2 (5 bases). V lost 0 bases and J lost 7, with 10 bases in between. There are 13 residues in the CDR3. Germline values: CDR1 SGHRS, CDR2 YFSETQ. CDR3 in DNA: TGCGCCAGCAGCTTGGGACCCGCGGGGACCCAGTACTTC. This encodes CASSLGPAGTQYF.

The V gene is TRBV2, the J gene TRBJ2-1, with TRBD2 matching over 13 bases. Trimming removed 6 bases from V and 9 bases from J; junction bases left unmatched: 5. The length of the CDR3 is 14 residues. Germline loops: CDR1 SNHLY, CDR2 FYNNEI. The CDR3 loop reads CASRAGLAGTEQFF. CDR3 DNA: TGTGCCAGCAGGGCGGGACTAGCGGGGACTGAGCAGTTCTTC.

This clone was found a few times. This rearrangement joins TRBV6-2 or TRBV6-3 to TRBJ2-7; D might be TRBD2 (6 bases). CDR1 is MNHEY and CDR2 is SVGEGT in the germline V gene. The CDR3 is made up of 16 amino acids. V lost 7 bases, J lost 0 bases, and 19 bases lay in between. Here the CDR3 reads CASTPGGRGRSYEQYF. The CDR3 nucleotides are TGTGCCAGCACCCCCGGAGGGCGGGGCCGCTCCTACGAGCAGTACTTC.

The CDR3 nucleotides are TGTGCCAGCAATCAGCCGGGACTGGAAGGCTACGAGCAGTACTTC. Its protein is CASNQPGLEGYEQYF. The chain recombines TRBV2 with TRBJ2-7, with D perhaps TRBD2 (6 bases). Trimming stripped 7 bases from V and 3 bases from J, with 19 bases between. This CDR3 contains 15 residues. The germline V gene encodes CDR1 SNHLY and CDR2 FYNNEI.

This chain joins TRBV21-1 and TRBJ2-7; the table's D call, TRBD2, was not checked against the DNA. TRBV21-1 is reported as a pseudogene. This CDR3 is 18 amino acids long. CDR3 sequence (DNA): TGTGCCAGCAGCAAATCGAATAGGCGCGGGGGGCGCGCCTCCGAGCAGTACTTC. The encoded protein is CASSKSNRRGGRASEQYF.

The chain recombines TRBV5-1 with TRBJ2-2; the match to TRBD1 covers 7 bases. V trimming: 0 bases; J trimming: 2 bases; junction bases outside the gene matches: 4. The CDR3 totals 16 residues. CDR1 SGHRS and CDR2 YFSETQ come from the germline V gene. The CDR3 DNA reads as TGCGCCAGCAGCTTGGGGGGACAGATCAACACCGGGGAGCTGTTTTTT. It translates to CASSLGGQINTGELFF.

This chain links TRBV15 with TRBJ1-5; perhaps TRBD1 as D (5 bases). The CDR3 sequence is 15 residues long. CDR1 is LNHNV, CDR2 YYDKDF, per germline (reference sequence). V lost 1 base and J lost 4, with 11 bases in between. The chain's CDR3 is CATSRVAGGNQPQHF. CDR3 coding DNA: TGTGCCACCAGCAGAGTAGCGGGGGGGAATCAGCCCCAGCATTTT.

The chain uses TRBV7-9 and TRBJ2-5; D remains unclear. Trimming shortened V by 5 bases and J by 0 bases, and 4 bases separated the two germline ends. Per the germline V gene, CDR1 is SEHNR and CDR2 is FQNEAQ (reference sequence). The CDR3 contains 12 residues. CDR3 amino acids: CASSPYQETQYF. The CDR3 bases are TGTGCCAGCAGCCCGTACCAAGAGACCCAGTACTTC.

CDR3 nucleotide sequence: TGTGCCAGCCGGGGGAACACTGAAGCTTTCTTT. Amino acids: CASRGNTEAFF. This chain uses TRBV7-2 with TRBJ1-1, with no clear D. V was trimmed by 8 bases and J by 1 base, leaving 5 bases between them. CDR1 SGHTA and CDR2 FQGNSA come from the germline V gene. The CDR3 runs 11 residues. Based on the CDR3 plus reference TRBV7-2 and TRBJ1-1, the full variable domain is GAGVSQSPSNKVTEKGKDVELRCDPISGHTALYWYRQSLGQGLEFLIYFQGNSAPDKSGLPSDRFSAERTGGSVSTLTIQRTQQEDSAVYLCASRGNTEAFFGQGTRLTVV.

The chain joins TRBV14 to TRBJ1-1; TRBD1 aligns across 7 bases. Germline values: CDR1 SGHDN, CDR2 FVKESK. J was trimmed by 2 bases and V by 6 bases; bases with no gene match: 6. This CDR3 is 14 amino acids long. CDR3 nucleotides: TGTGCCAGCAGAACAGGGGAGATTAACACTGAAGCTTTCTTT. Translated, it gives CASRTGEINTEAFF.

The chain combines TRBV7-8 with TRBJ2-2; TRBD1 aligns across 8 bases. The V and J ends lost 8 bases and 7 bases, in that order; junction bases with no gene match: 9. The germline gives CDR1 SGHVS, CDR2 FQNEAQ. This CDR3 comprises 14 residues. The CDR3 DNA reads as TGTGCCAGCGGGGGGACAGGAAGACTCGGGGAGCTGTTTTTT. This encodes CASGGTGRLGELFF. The whole variable domain, filled in from reference TRBV7-8 and TRBJ2-2, reads GAGVSQSPRYKVAKRGQDVALRCDPISGHVSLFWYQQALGQGPEFLTYFQNEAQLDKSGLPSDRFFAERPEGSVSTLKIQRTQQEDSAVYLCASGGTGRLGELFFGEGSRLTVL.

The chain joins TRBV7-9 to TRBJ1-1, with TRBD1 as a possible D gene (6 bases). Germline values: CDR1 SEHNR, CDR2 FQNEAQ (reference sequence). The length of the CDR3 is 13 residues. Trimming took off 3 bases at V and 4 bases at J, with 9 bases between the two ends. CDR3 region: CASSFGQSTEAFF. As DNA, the CDR3 is TGTGCCAGCAGCTTCGGACAGTCCACTGAAGCTTTCTTT.

The V and J genes are TRBV6-6 and TRBJ1-2; D is ambiguous. V dropped 2 bases and J dropped 3 bases, with 7 bases sitting between them. The CDR3 contains 13 residues. The germline V gene has CDR1 MNHNY and CDR2 SVGAGI (reference sequence). The CDR3 DNA reads as TGTGCCAGCAGTTACGGGAGGGACTATGGCTACACCTTC. This gives the protein CASSYGRDYGYTF.

This clone was found a few times. The chain links TRBV4-3 to TRBJ1-2; D unclear. The V gene's germline CDR1 is LGHNA and CDR2 YSLEER. The CDR3 runs 15 residues. Trimming removed 1 base from V and 7 bases from J, with 16 bases in between. The CDR3 DNA reads as TGCGCCAGCAGCCAAGTCCGAGTCGCGGCGGTTGGCTACACCTTC. This encodes CASSQVRVAAVGYTF.

The rearrangement joins TRBV19 to TRBJ2-1; 7 bases agree with TRBD1. The CDR3 is made up of 16 amino acids. J lost 8 bases, V lost 1 base, and 11 bases had no gene match. Germline V lookup: CDR1 LNHDA, CDR2 SQIVND (reference sequence). The CDR3 is CASSIGEGGADYEQFF. The CDR3 DNA is TGTGCCAGTAGTATAGGAGAAGGGGGCGCGGATTATGAGCAGTTCTTC.

The chain uses TRBV18 and TRBJ1-2; TRBD1 matches at 7 bases. Germline lookup yields CDR1 KGHSH and CDR2 LQKENI. The CDR3 contains 14 residues. V lost 3 bases, J lost 6 bases, and 7 bases stayed unmatched. CDR3 nucleotide sequence: TGTGCCAGCTCACCTCGCCGGGACAGCGATGGCTACACCTTC. It encodes CASSPRRDSDGYTF.

The chain recombines TRBV15 with TRBJ2-7; possibly TRBD1 for D (6 bases). CDR1 is LNHNV and CDR2 is YYDKDF in the germline V gene (reference sequence). This CDR3 spans 15 amino acids. Trimming took off 5 bases at V and 6 bases at J, with 20 bases between the two ends. CDR3 coding DNA: TGTGCCACCAGCTCCGCCATGGGCCACAGGGCCGAGCAGTACTTC. Translated, it gives CATSSAMGHRAEQYF.

The chain is built from TRBV19 and TRBJ1-1; D may be TRBD1 (5 bases). V shed 6 bases and J shed 1 base, with 15 bases lying between them. The CDR3 extends over 15 amino acids. Germline-derived CDR1 and CDR2 are LNHDA and SQIVND (reference sequence). The CDR3 nucleotides read TGTGCCAGTAGGAGGTCTGTTAGGGGGAACACTGAAGCTTTCTTT. Encoded protein: CASRRSVRGNTEAFF.

This chain uses TRBV4-1 with TRBJ1-5, with TRBD1 identical over 7 bases. The CDR3 contains 15 residues. Germline lookup yields CDR1 MGHRA and CDR2 YSYEKL. Germline trimming cut 4 bases from V and 6 bases from J; bases unmatched to any gene: 9. The CDR3 here is CASSPGGNRGQPQHF. The CDR3 DNA is TGCGCCAGCAGCCCTGGGGGGAACAGGGGTCAGCCCCAGCATTTT.

This chain links TRBV6-6 with TRBJ2-7; TRBD1 aligns across 8 bases. After removal of 6 bases from V and 4 bases from J, the junction contained 8 bases not matched to a gene. CDR1 is MNHNY and CDR2 is SVGAGI in the germline V gene (reference sequence). CDR3 length: 14 residues. The CDR3 loop is CASRRQGSLYEQYF. In nucleotides, the CDR3 is TGTGCCAGCAGACGACAGGGGTCATTATACGAGCAGTACTTC.

The chain combines TRBV5-1 with TRBJ1-2, with unresolved D. The CDR3 totals 15 residues. CDR1 SGHRS and CDR2 YFSETQ come from the germline V gene. V was shortened by 0 bases and J by 7 bases, with 16 bases between the two germline ends. The CDR3 here is CASSLAAAVGPGYTF. CDR3 DNA sequence: TGCGCCAGCAGCTTGGCCGCGGCGGTTGGCCCTGGCTACACCTTC.

The chain couples TRBV10-2 to TRBJ1-5; no clear D. The germline V and J ends were trimmed by 5 bases and 6 bases, with 17 bases remaining between them. Germline V CDR1 and CDR2: WSHSY, SAAADI. This CDR3 is 15 amino acids long. The CDR3 DNA is TGCGCCAGCAGTCCTTCCGCGGGGTACAGTCAGCCCCAGCATTTT. Encoded protein: CASSPSAGYSQPQHF.

This chain uses TRBV9 with TRBJ2-2; 7 nucleotides match TRBD1. The germline V gene has CDR1 SGDLS and CDR2 YYNGEE. The trim removed 4 bases at V and 2 bases at J, leaving 8 bases unmatched. The CDR3 length is 16 residues. The CDR3 coding sequence is TGTGCCAGCAGCAAACAGGGGCCTACTAACACCGGGGAGCTGTTTTTT. Protein: CASSKQGPTNTGELFF.

This clone was seen only a few times. This chain uses TRBV6-5 with TRBJ2-7; 14 bases map to TRBD2. V lost 7 bases, J lost 12 bases, and 8 bases stayed unmatched. CDR3 length: 13 amino acids. CDR1 MNHEY and CDR2 SVGAGI come from the germline V gene. The CDR3 bases are TGTGCCAGCACCGGGACTAGCGGGGGAGTTCGGTACTTC. Residues: CASTGTSGGVRYF.

V is TRBV6-7 and J is TRBJ2-7; weak D call: TRBD1 (5 bases). TRBV6-7 is marked as an open reading frame, function uncertain. The CDR3 sequence is 11 residues long. The germline V and J ends were trimmed by 11 bases and 2 bases, with 10 bases remaining between them. In DNA, the CDR3 is TGTGCCCACGGACAACCCTACGAGCAGTACTTC. Its translation is CAHGQPYEQYF.

The J gene is TRBJ1-3, the V gene TRBV6-5; D remains ambiguous. The CDR3 has 16 amino acids. Germline loops: CDR1 MNHEY, CDR2 SVGAGI. Trimming removed 0 bases from V and 7 bases from J, with 16 bases in between. For the CDR3, the DNA is TGTGCCAGCAGTTACTCGAGAGGGCAGTCCGGGAACACCATATATTTT. It specifies CASSYSRGQSGNTIYF.